These 9 T cell receptor beta chains originate from one sample sequenced in a study of cytomegalovirus exposure and HLA in healthy donors. Sequencing used immunoSEQ multiplex PCR; TCRdb keeps in-frame clones, though not all of them. The sample carries under 80,000 clones, 94% recorded once. The specimen sequenced was PBMCs. These TCRs come from a woman aged 18-29 years in good health and CMV-seropositive.

CDR3 in DNA: TGTGCCATCAGTGAGTCACTAGCGGGGAGCACAGATACGCAGTATTTT. Its translation: CAISESLAGSTDTQYF. The J gene is TRBJ2-3, the V gene TRBV10-3, with 10 bases identical to TRBD2. The V gene end was trimmed by 0 bases and the J gene end by 0 bases; junction bases not matched to a gene: 0. This CDR3 is 16 amino acids long. Germline CDR1 ENHRY, CDR2 SYGVKD.

The CDR3 coding sequence is TGTGCCAGCAGCCTAACCGGGGACAGGGACTACGAGCAGTACTTC. The encoded protein is CASSLTGDRDYEQYF. This chain joins TRBV5-4 and TRBJ2-7, with 9 positions matching TRBD1. The CDR3 totals 15 residues. The J segment lost 3 bases and the V segment lost 4 bases, leaving 8 bases of the junction unmatched. The germline gives CDR1 SGHNT, CDR2 YYREEE (reference sequence).

This clone was counted once. The CDR3: CASSSNPGLGTEAFF. CDR3 coding DNA: TGTGCCAGCAGCTCTAACCCCGGGTTGGGCACTGAAGCTTTCTTT. V and J are TRBV7-3 and TRBJ1-1; no reliable D call. Trimming shortened V by 4 bases and J by 4 bases, and 16 bases separated the two germline ends. Looked up from germline, CDR1 is SGHTA and CDR2 is FQGTGA. This CDR3 contains 15 residues.

The V call is TRBV5-5, the J call TRBJ1-2; TRBD1 is a possible D gene (6 bases). This CDR3 is 15 amino acids long. The V and J ends lost 2 bases and 2 bases respectively, with 13 bases between them. Germline lookup yields CDR1 SGHKS and CDR2 YYEKEE (reference sequence). Here the CDR3 DNA reads TGTGCCAGCAGCTTCTCAGGGGCCTTAAACTATGGCTACACCTTC. Translation gives CASSFSGALNYGYTF.

The chain joins TRBV7-8 to TRBJ1-5, with D perhaps TRBD1 (5 bases). Germline lookup yields CDR1 SGHVS and CDR2 FQNEAQ. This CDR3 contains 17 residues. Between the trimmed V and J ends, which lost 5 bases and 0 bases, there was a span of 17 bases. CDR3 sequence: CASSPRQGYYSNQPQHF. CDR3 nucleotide sequence: TGTGCCAGCAGCCCCCGGCAGGGCTATTATAGCAATCAGCCCCAGCATTTT.

This chain connects TRBV5-6 to TRBJ1-1; D ambiguous. CDR1 and CDR2 (germline): SGHDT, YYEEEE. The CDR3 consists of 12 residues. Trimming shortened V by 0 bases and J by 7 bases, and 7 bases separated the two germline ends. The CDR3 loop reads CASSLAGSEAFF. The CDR3, as DNA: TGTGCCAGCAGCTTGGCGGGGAGTGAAGCTTTCTTT. The full variable domain, with the rest looked up from reference TRBV5-6 and TRBJ1-1, is DAGVTQSPTHLIKTRGQQVTLRCSPKSGHDTVSWYQQALGQGPQFIFQYYEEEERQRGNFPDRFSGHQFPNYSSELNVNALLLGDSALYLCASSLAGSEAFFGQGTRLTVV.

The chain is built from TRBV19 and TRBJ1-5, with 7 bases identical to TRBD1. This CDR3 comprises 15 residues. V was pared by 0 bases and J by 4 bases, with 3 bases of the junction left unmatched. Per germline, CDR1 LNHDA and CDR2 SQIVND (reference sequence). CDR3 in amino acids: CASSIDPGGNQPQHF. CDR3 coding DNA: TGTGCCAGTAGTATAGATCCAGGGGGTAATCAGCCCCAGCATTTT.

The V and J genes are TRBV19 and TRBJ1-1; D gene uncertain. Trimming removed 5 bases from V and 2 bases from J, with 9 bases in between. Germline values: CDR1 LNHDA, CDR2 SQIVND (reference sequence). CDR3 size: 13 residues. This CDR3 is CASSEGVNTEAFF. The CDR3, as DNA: TGTGCCAGTAGTGAGGGCGTAAACACTGAAGCTTTCTTT. Variable domain in full (rest from reference TRBV19 and TRBJ1-1): DGGITQSPKYLFRKEGQNVTLSCEQNLNHDAMYWYRQDPGQGLRLIYYSQIVNDFQKGDIAEGYSVSREKKESFPLTVTSAQKNPTAFYLCASSEGVNTEAFFGQGTRLTVV.

The CDR3 protein is CASSDTGGRVTGSYEQYF. Written as DNA, the CDR3 is TGTGCCAGCAGTGACACGGGGGGCAGGGTTACCGGCTCCTACGAGCAGTACTTC. The chain couples TRBV2 to TRBJ2-7; D might be TRBD2 (7 bases). V was cut by 3 bases and J by 0 bases, with 21 bases left in between. This CDR3 contains 18 residues. Germline V gene lookup returns CDR1 SNHLY and CDR2 FYNNEI.